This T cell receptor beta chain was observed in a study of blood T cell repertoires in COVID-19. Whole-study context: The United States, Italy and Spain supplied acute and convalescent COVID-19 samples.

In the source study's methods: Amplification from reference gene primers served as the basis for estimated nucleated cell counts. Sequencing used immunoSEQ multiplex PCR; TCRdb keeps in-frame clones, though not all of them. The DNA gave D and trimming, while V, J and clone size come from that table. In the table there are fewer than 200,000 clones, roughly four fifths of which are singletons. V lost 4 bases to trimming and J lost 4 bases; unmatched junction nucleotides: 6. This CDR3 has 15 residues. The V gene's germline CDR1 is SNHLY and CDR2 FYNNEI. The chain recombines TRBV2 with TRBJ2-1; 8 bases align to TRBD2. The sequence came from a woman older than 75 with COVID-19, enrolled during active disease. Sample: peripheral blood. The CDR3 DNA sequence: TGTGCCAGCAGTGTTACGGGAGGGCATTACAATGAGCAGTTCTTC. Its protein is CASSVTGGHYNEQFF.